The sequence of this T cell receptor beta chain was determined in a study of shared clonotypes between healthy human individuals. Sequencing used immunoSEQ multiplex PCR; TCRdb keeps in-frame clones, though not all of them. The repertoire holds about 2 million clones, with approximately 95% as singletons. Cells designated naive CD8 were CD45RO-negative and were positively selected for CCR7, with terminally differentiated effector memory CD45RA+ cells excluded. Trimming took off 2 bases at V and 1 base at J, with 11 bases between the two ends. Germline loops: CDR1 SEHNR, CDR2 FQNEAQ (reference sequence). CDR3 length: 15 amino acids.

The sequence derives from a man aged 18 to 29 in good health. The chain combines TRBV7-9 with TRBJ1-1; possible D gene TRBD1, 6 bases. Sequencing was done on a sample of naive CD8+ T cells sorted from blood. CDR3 protein: CASSLRGGENTEAFF. For the CDR3, the DNA is TGTGCCAGCAGCTTAAGGGGGGGCGAGAACACTGAAGCTTTCTTT.